The rows below give T cell receptor beta chains drawn from one sample of a study of radiotherapy plus CTLA-4 blockade in lung cancer. Profiling relied on immunoSEQ multiplex PCR, and the TCRdb table lists in-frame clones only, not all of them. Among some 98,000 clones, around 83% were seen once, and the ten largest hold about 3.5%. This sample comprised peripheral blood, obtained from a patient treated with radiotherapy plus ipilimumab. The receptor set was obtained from a human donor with non-small cell lung cancer who had a partial response to radiotherapy plus ipilimumab. CDR3s include the opening cysteine and the closing phenylalanine or tryptophan. A D gene is named only where the DNA matches it firmly. A row's size may be missing; if present it is once, few, many or a size class.

j_call d_call clone_size v_call cdr3_aa cdr3_nt
TRBJ2-1 - - TRBV7-3 CASSSRGGDEQFF TGTGCCAGCAGCTCCAGAGGGGGTGATGAGCAGTTCTTC
TRBJ2-1 TRBD2 - TRBV30 CAWSKLAGYNEQFF TGTGCCTGGAGTAAACTAGCGGGCTACAATGAGCAGTTCTTC
TRBJ2-7 TRBD1 once TRBV6-5 CASSQGVTYEQYF TGTGCCAGCAGCCAGGGGGTCACCTACGAGCAGTACTTC
TRBJ2-2 TRBD1 - TRBV5-5 CASSLRDRVEGGELFF TGTGCCAGCAGCTTGAGGGACAGGGTAGAGGGCGGGGAGCTGTTTTTT
TRBJ2-3 - few TRBV2 CASSLLDTQYF TGTGCCAGCAGCCTATTAGATACGCAGTATTTT
TRBJ2-5 - - TRBV5-4 CASSKGGAGWETQYF TGTGCCAGCAGCAAAGGCGGTGCGGGATGGGAGACCCAGTACTTC
TRBJ2-7 TRBD1 - TRBV18 CASSLQGENSYEQYF TGTGCCAGCTCACTCCAGGGGGAAAATTCCTACGAGCAGTACTTC
TRBJ2-2 - - TRBV9 CASSVAGTGELFF TGTGCCAGCAGCGTAGCAGGCACCGGGGAGCTGTTTTTT
TRBJ2-3 - - TRBV10-1 CASSEAQTGSDTQYF TGCGCCAGCAGTGAGGCTCAGACAGGATCAGATACGCAGTATTTT
TRBJ2-1 TRBD2 - TRBV10-3 CAVREGPAGNEQFF TGTGCCGTTCGGGAGGGACCGGCCGGGAATGAGCAGTTCTTC
TRBJ1-1 TRBD1 - TRBV28 CASSRSHRGSTEAFF TGTGCCAGCAGTAGATCGCACAGGGGAAGCACTGAAGCTTTCTTT
TRBJ2-5 - - TRBV28 CASNGWGEVVQETQYF TGTGCCAGCAACGGATGGGGGGAAGTGGTCCAAGAGACCCAGTACTTC
TRBJ2-3 - - TRBV11-3 CASSLAAGTSTDTQYF TGTGCCAGCAGCTTGGCCGCAGGGACTAGCACAGATACGCAGTATTTT
TRBJ2-5 TRBD1 - TRBV2 CASSATRGGGLAETQYF TGTGCCAGCAGTGCCACTAGAGGGGGCGGATTAGCAGAGACCCAGTACTTC
TRBJ2-7 TRBD1 medium-sized TRBV2 CASSFGTGTSYEQYF TGTGCCAGCAGTTTCGGGACAGGGACCTCCTACGAGCAGTACTTC
TRBJ2-1 TRBD2 - TRBV25-1 CASSAGTSGKLEQFF TGTGCCAGCAGTGCGGGGACTAGCGGGAAACTAGAGCAGTTCTTC
TRBJ1-4 - - TRBV10-2 CASSDSGGRKNEKLFF TGCGCCAGCAGTGATAGCGGTGGACGGAAGAATGAAAAACTGTTTTTT
TRBJ2-1 - - TRBV6-6 CASSKSGVEQFF TGTGCCAGCAGTAAATCGGGAGTAGAGCAGTTCTTC
TRBJ1-1 - few TRBV28 CASSLQGPGAFF TGTGCCAGCAGTCTACAGGGACCTGGAGCTTTCTTT
TRBJ1-5 TRBD1 - TRBV19 CASSADRGDQPQHF TGTGCCAGTAGCGCCGACAGGGGAGATCAGCCCCAGCATTTT
TRBJ1-4 TRBD1 - TRBV6-5 CASSWTGAVNEKLFF TGTGCCAGCAGTTGGACAGGAGCTGTTAATGAAAAACTGTTTTTT
TRBJ2-4 TRBD1 - TRBV28 CASSAPRTGTGFRDIQYF TGTGCCAGCAGCGCCCCCAGAACGGGGACAGGGTTTCGGGACATTCAGTACTTC
TRBJ1-2 - - TRBV28 CASSPFLTGSRYNYGYTF TGTGCCAGCAGTCCGTTCCTAACAGGGAGTAGGTATAACTATGGCTACACCTTC
TRBJ2-2 TRBD1 many TRBV30 CAWSVWDREFFANTGELFF TGTGCCTGGAGTGTATGGGACAGGGAATTTTTCGCGAACACCGGGGAGCTGTTTTTT
TRBJ2-1 - - TRBV5-1 CASSLGYSNEQFF TGCGCCAGCAGCTTGGGTTACAGCAATGAGCAGTTCTTC
TRBJ2-7 TRBD2 - TRBV11-2 CASSLQLAGGYEQYF TGTGCCAGCAGCTTACAACTAGCGGGAGGGTACGAGCAGTACTTC
TRBJ2-3 - - TRBV2 CASTPKPSAQGQYF TGTGCCAGCACCCCGAAACCCAGCGCGCAGGGGCAGTATTTT
TRBJ1-5 - - TRBV5-5 CASSLGLYQPQHF TGTGCCAGCAGCTTGGGACTTTATCAGCCCCAGCATTTT
TRBJ2-2 TRBD2 - TRBV7-2 CASSSRLAGVTGELFF TGTGCCAGCAGCTCCCGACTAGCGGGCGTCACCGGGGAGCTGTTTTTT
TRBJ2-7 - - TRBV5-1 CASSLVDYHEQYF TGCGCCAGCAGCTTGGTCGACTACCACGAGCAGTACTTC
TRBJ1-5 TRBD1 - TRBV28 CASSLGSGGNQPQHF TGTGCCAGCAGTTTGGGGTCAGGGGGGAATCAGCCCCAGCATTTT
TRBJ2-4 TRBD1 - TRBV6-5 CASPRGQGNIQYF TGTGCCTCCCCACGGGGACAGGGGAACATTCAGTACTTC
TRBJ1-6 - - TRBV2 CASSEASPGYNSPLHF TGTGCCAGCAGTGAAGCCTCGCCGGGCTATAATTCACCCCTCCACTTT
TRBJ2-2 TRBD1 - TRBV10-3 CAISGQGDTGELFF TGTGCCATCTCGGGACAGGGGGACACCGGGGAGCTGTTTTTT
TRBJ2-7 - - TRBV2 CASSYTTPSF TGTGCCAGCAGTTATACGACACCCTCATTC
TRBJ1-1 - - TRBV7-6 CASSRRENTEAFF TGTGCCAGCAGCCGACGGGAGAACACTGAAGCTTTCTTT
TRBJ2-1 TRBD2 - TRBV4-2 CASSLGLAGLGEQFF TGTGCCAGCAGCCTTGGCTTAGCGGGGCTGGGTGAGCAGTTCTTC
TRBJ1-4 - few TRBV19 CASRPRQKSGEKLFF TGTGCCAGTAGGCCCCGCCAGAAGTCAGGCGAAAAACTGTTTTTT
TRBJ2-5 TRBD1 - TRBV27 CASSRQGFFSETQYF TGTGCCAGCAGTAGACAGGGCTTTTTTTCGGAGACCCAGTACTTC
TRBJ2-4 TRBD1 - TRBV27 CASSTGQIAKNIQYF TGTGCCAGCAGTACGGGACAGATAGCCAAAAACATTCAGTACTTC
TRBJ2-1 - - TRBV15 CATSRDLLTLEQFF TGTGCCACCAGCAGAGATCTCCTTACTTTGGAGCAGTTCTTC
TRBJ2-7 TRBD2 - TRBV28 CASSGAGASYEQYF TGTGCCAGCAGTGGAGCGGGGGCCAGTTACGAGCAGTACTTC
TRBJ2-2 - - TRBV9 CASRRSTDTGELFF TGTGCCAGCAGGAGGAGCACTGACACCGGGGAGCTGTTTTTT
TRBJ2-1 - few TRBV29-1 CSVGSEIYNEQFF TGCAGCGTTGGTTCAGAAATATACAATGAGCAGTTCTTC